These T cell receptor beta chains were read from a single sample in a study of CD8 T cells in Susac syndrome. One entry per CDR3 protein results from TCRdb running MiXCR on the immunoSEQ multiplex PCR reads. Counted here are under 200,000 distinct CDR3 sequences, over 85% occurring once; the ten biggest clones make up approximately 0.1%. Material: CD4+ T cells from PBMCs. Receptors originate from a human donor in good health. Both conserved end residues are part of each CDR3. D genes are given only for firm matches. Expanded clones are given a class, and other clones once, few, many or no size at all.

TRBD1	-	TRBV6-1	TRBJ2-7	CASRDRPLLTYEQYF	TGTGCCAGCAGGGACAGGCCCTTACTCACTTACGAGCAGTACTTC
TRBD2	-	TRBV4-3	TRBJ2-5	CASSQDLAGDLQETQYF	TGCGCCAGCAGCCAAGATCTAGCGGGGGACCTCCAAGAGACCCAGTACTTC
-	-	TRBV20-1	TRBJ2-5	CSARDYQQLEETQYF	TGCAGTGCTAGAGATTACCAACAGTTGGAGGAGACCCAGTACTTC
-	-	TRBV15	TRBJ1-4	CATSRGSGGEKLFF	TGTGCCACCAGCAGAGGTTCAGGCGGTGAAAAACTGTTTTTT
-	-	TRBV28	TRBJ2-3	CASSTSAGDTQYF	TGTGCCAGCAGTACCTCTGCGGGAGATACGCAGTATTTT
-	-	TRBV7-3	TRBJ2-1	CAGGRWEVNEQFF	TGTGCCGGAGGTAGATGGGAGGTCAATGAGCAGTTCTTC
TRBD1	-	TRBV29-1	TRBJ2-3	CSVDTGVGTDTQYF	TGCAGCGTTGATACAGGGGTTGGGACAGATACGCAGTATTTT
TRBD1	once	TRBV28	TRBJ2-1	CASRRAGTGGRNEQFF	TGTGCCAGCAGGCGAGCCGGGACAGGGGGAAGGAATGAGCAGTTCTTC
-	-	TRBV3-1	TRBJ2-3	CASSQVIDTQYF	TGTGCCAGCAGCCAAGTTATAGATACGCAGTATTTT
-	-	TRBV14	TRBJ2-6	CASSQDRDSGANVLTF	TGTGCCAGCAGCCAAGACCGGGACTCTGGGGCCAACGTCCTGACTTTC
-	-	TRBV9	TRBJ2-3	CASSVAGDTQYF	TGTGCCAGCAGCGTAGCAGGAGATACGCAGTATTTT
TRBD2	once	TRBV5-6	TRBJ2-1	CASSLKRGSSYNEQFF	TGTGCCAGCAGCTTGAAGCGGGGGAGCTCCTACAATGAGCAGTTCTTC
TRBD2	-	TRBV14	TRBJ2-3	CASSPGLAGNTQYF	TGTGCCAGCAGCCCCGGACTAGCAGGAAATACGCAGTATTTT
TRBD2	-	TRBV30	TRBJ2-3	CAWRAGGPTDTQYF	TGTGCCTGGAGAGCGGGAGGGCCCACAGATACGCAGTATTTT
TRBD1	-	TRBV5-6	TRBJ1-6	CASSLTAAGQAYSPLHF	TGTGCCAGCAGCTTAACAGCGGCGGGACAGGCCTATTCACCCCTCCACTTT
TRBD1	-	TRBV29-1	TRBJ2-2	CSAQQGAVSGELFF	TGCAGCGCCCAACAGGGGGCGGTATCCGGGGAGCTGTTTTTT
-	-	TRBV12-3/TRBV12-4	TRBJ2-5	CASSQSYQETQYF	TGTGCCAGCAGCCAATCGTACCAAGAGACCCAGTACTTC
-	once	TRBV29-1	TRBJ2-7	CSVLPTGSYEQYF	TGCAGCGTACTACCGACAGGATCCTACGAGCAGTACTTC
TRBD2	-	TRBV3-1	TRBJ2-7	CASSATGTSLNEQYF	TGTGCCAGCAGCGCAACCGGGACTAGCTTGAACGAGCAGTACTTC
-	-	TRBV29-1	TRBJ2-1	CSVIRGTSYNEQFF	TGCAGCGTCATACGCGGGACCTCCTACAATGAGCAGTTCTTC
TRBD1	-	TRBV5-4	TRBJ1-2	CASTGGTGDGYTF	TGTGCCAGCACGGGGGGGACAGGAGATGGCTACACCTTC
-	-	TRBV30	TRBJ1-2	CAWTAGTYGYTF	TGTGCCTGGACCGCAGGCACCTATGGCTACACCTTC
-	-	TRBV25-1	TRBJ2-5	CASSETSQETQYF	TGTGCCAGCAGTGAAACCTCCCAAGAGACCCAGTACTTC